This is a list of T cell receptor beta chains from one sample in a study of early T cells in non-severe SARS-CoV-2 infection. TCRdb independently ran MiXCR on the 5' RACE reads; one entry per CDR3 protein. This sample has more than 20,000 distinct CDR3 sequences, with 4.7% found just once. The sequencing input was whole blood. The receptors shown here come from an adult who was a healthcare worker with PCR-confirmed SARS-CoV-2 infection or an uninfected control (not recorded which). Both conserved end residues are part of each CDR3. The D gene is left open where the match is weak. The size entry is marked missing in some rows and otherwise reads once, few, many or a size class.

j_call d_call clone_size v_call cdr3_nt cdr3_aa
TRBJ2-4 TRBD1 many TRBV6-2/TRBV6-3 TGTGCCAGCAGTGCCCGACAGGGGTTGAACATTCAGTACTTC CASSARQGLNIQYF
TRBJ2-3 TRBD1 - TRBV5-6 TGTGCCAGCAGCCAGAGGACAGGGTCTAGCACAGATACGCAGTATTTT CASSQRTGSSTDTQYF
TRBJ1-2 - - TRBV20-1 TGCAGTGCACCCGATACGGGGGGCGATGGCTACACCTTC CSAPDTGGDGYTF
TRBJ1-2 TRBD1 few TRBV20-1 TGCAGTGCTTCGACAGGGGGCCGGGGCTACACCTTC CSASTGGRGYTF
TRBJ2-7 - many TRBV29-1 TGCAGCGTGACGGGACAAGGGGTATACGAGCAGTACTTC CSVTGQGVYEQYF
TRBJ1-4 TRBD1 many TRBV7-9 TGTGCCAGCAGCTTAACAGGGGCCTATAATGAAAAACTGTTTTTT CASSLTGAYNEKLFF
TRBJ1-4 TRBD1 medium-sized TRBV12-3/TRBV12-4 TGTGCCAGCAGTTTAGCTTTGTACAGGGGCCCTGAGGGGGAAAAACTGTTTTTT CASSLALYRGPEGEKLFF
TRBJ1-2 - many TRBV4-3 TGCGCCAGCAGCCAAGAAAGGCCAGGGGACGGCTACACCTTC CASSQERPGDGYTF
TRBJ2-7 TRBD1 - TRBV29-1 TGCAGCGCCGAACAGGGGGCGGACGAGCAGTACTTC CSAEQGADEQYF
TRBJ1-5 TRBD1 many TRBV2 TGTGCCAGCAGCGCCTCAGGGGGGGCTGGACAGCCCCAGCATTTT CASSASGGAGQPQHF
TRBJ2-1 TRBD2 - TRBV11-3 TGTGCCAGCAGCTTAATAGCGGGGGGGCAGCAGTTCTTC CASSLIAGGQQFF
TRBJ2-7 - many TRBV6-5 TGTGCCAGCAGTTACTCGACCAGGGGTAAAGGCGAGCAGTACTTC CASSYSTRGKGEQYF
TRBJ1-2 - - TRBV6-5 TGTGCCAGCAGCTCTGCAGGGGAGAGCTACACCTTC CASSSAGESYTF
TRBJ2-7 TRBD1 many TRBV7-3 TGTGCCAGCAGCTGGGGACAGGGGGAGGGGAACGAGCAGTACTTC CASSWGQGEGNEQYF
TRBJ1-3 TRBD1 many TRBV7-9 TGTGCCAGCAGCTTAGGACTGACAGGGTCTGGAAACACCATATATTTT CASSLGLTGSGNTIYF
TRBJ2-7 - many TRBV28 TGTGCCAGCAGGTCTCCGAGCACCTACGAGCAGTACTTC CASRSPSTYEQYF
TRBJ1-4 - many TRBV9 TGTGCCAGCAGCCCCAGCCCGCTCAATGAAAAACTGTTTTTT CASSPSPLNEKLFF
TRBJ1-4 - many TRBV30 TGTGCCTGGAGTGTACGGGGAGGTTTTGGACTAAATGAAAAACTGTTTTTT CAWSVRGGFGLNEKLFF
TRBJ1-6 TRBD1 many TRBV5-1 TGCGCCAGCAGCTTTGTGGCCCGGGACAGGGGGAATTCACCCCTCCACTTT CASSFVARDRGNSPLHF
TRBJ2-2 TRBD1 few TRBV4-3 TGCGCCAGCAGCCAGGCGACAGGGGGCTTTACCGGGGAGCTGTTTTTT CASSQATGGFTGELFF
TRBJ2-7 - few TRBV5-1 TGCGCCAGCAGCTCCGAGGGGGGGAGATACGAGCAGTACTTC CASSSEGGRYEQYF
TRBJ2-7 TRBD1 few TRBV6-2/TRBV6-3 TGTGCCAGCAGTAATGGACAGGGGGCCGAGCAGTACTTC CASSNGQGAEQYF
TRBJ1-2 - medium-sized TRBV18 TGTGCCAGCTCACCCTCGGACACAAACTATAACTATGGCTACACCTTC CASSPSDTNYNYGYTF
TRBJ1-3 TRBD1 - TRBV6-2/TRBV6-3 TGTGCCAGCGCCCGGGACAGATCTGGAAACACCATATATTTT CASARDRSGNTIYF
TRBJ2-7 - many TRBV12-3/TRBV12-4 TGTGCCAGCAGTGGAGGGGGACGGGACTACGAGCAGTACTTC CASSGGGRDYEQYF
TRBJ2-2 TRBD2 - TRBV10-1 TGCGCCAGCAGTGACCCGGCTAGCGGGGGATCGACCGGGGAGCTGTTTTTT CASSDPASGGSTGELFF
TRBJ1-2 - few TRBV7-2 TGTGCCAGCAGCTTATCTGGCTTTTTTGGCTACACCTTC CASSLSGFFGYTF
TRBJ2-3 - many TRBV7-9 TGTGCCAGCAGCCCCGATCTGGTATTCACAGATACGCAGTATTTT CASSPDLVFTDTQYF
TRBJ2-6 - few TRBV29-1 TGCAGCGTTGAAGGGAGCTCTGGGGCCAACGTCCTGACTTTC CSVEGSSGANVLTF
TRBJ1-2 - large TRBV19 TGTGCCAGTAATGTACAGGGAGTGGGCTATGGCTACACCTTC CASNVQGVGYGYTF
TRBJ2-7 - - TRBV3-2 TGTGCCAGCAGCCAAGCACTTGACCGCCTTGACAGGGTCAACGAGCAGTACTTC CASSQALDRLDRVNEQYF
TRBJ2-7 - many TRBV7-9 TGTGCCAGCAGCTTACAGGCAGGATCCTACGAGCAGTACTTC CASSLQAGSYEQYF
TRBJ1-3 TRBD1 few TRBV29-1 TGCAGCGTTGAGACAGGGGGCGTTGGAAACACCATATATTTT CSVETGGVGNTIYF
TRBJ2-3 TRBD1 few TRBV7-2 TGTGCCAGCAGCTCCTTACAGGGGGCTGCGCAGTATTTT CASSSLQGAAQYF
TRBJ2-3 TRBD1 few TRBV6-2/TRBV6-3 TGTGCCAGCAGTTACTCGAACAGGGGTGCCGATACGCAGTATTTT CASSYSNRGADTQYF
TRBJ1-6 TRBD1 many TRBV7-2 TGTGCCAGCAGCCCTCAACGACAGGGGAATTCACCCCTCCACTTT CASSPQRQGNSPLHF